The next 8 T cell receptor beta chains were all read from a single sample in a study of blood T cells in healthy people across ages. Sample-barcoded 5' priming and a J-beta primer mix drove a second PCR of about 6 to 12 cycles. MiXCR was run by TCRdb on the 5' RACE reads, yielding one entry per CDR3 protein. The sample includes approximately 1.5 million distinct CDR3 sequences, roughly a third of them seen just once. Sequences were obtained from blood. Every receptor here comes from a woman under 40 in good health.

The genes are TRBV7-2 and TRBJ2-1; 7 positions agree with TRBD2. Trimming removed 6 bases from V and 3 bases from J; junction bases left unmatched: 8. This CDR3 is built from 15 residues. From germline, CDR1 is SGHTA and CDR2 FQGNSA. As DNA, the CDR3 is TGTGCCAGCAGGCACGGGGGGTCGATCTACAATGAGCAGTTCTTC. This encodes CASRHGGSIYNEQFF.

The sample holds many counts of this clonotype. The CDR3 bases are TGTGCCAGCAGTTTATACGGTGGCGGTGGGACCCAGTACTTC. It translates to CASSLYGGGGTQYF. This rearrangement joins TRBV27 to TRBJ2-5; no definite D call. Deletions cut 1 base from V and 7 bases from J, with 13 bases between. Looked up from germline, CDR1 is MNHEY and CDR2 is SMNVEV (reference sequence). This CDR3 is built from 14 residues.

With regard to this clonotype: A read error is possible here, since a much larger clone lies one base away. The chain combines TRBV11-2 with TRBJ2-1, with D perhaps being TRBD1 or TRBD2 (5 bases each). The CDR3 extends over 16 amino acids. The germline V gene encodes CDR1 SGHAT and CDR2 FQNNGV. As DNA, the CDR3 is TGTGCCGGCAGCGCGTCGGGGCGGATCCACGGGGATGAGCAGTTCTTC. The encoded protein is CAGSASGRIHGDEQFF.

The table lists this clonotype with a few counts. The chain has TRBV12-3 or TRBV12-4 and TRBJ1-2; 7 positions match TRBD1. The CDR3 has 13 amino acids. The J segment lost 8 bases and the V segment lost 5 bases, leaving 8 bases of the junction unmatched. Written as DNA, the CDR3 is TGTGCCAGCAGTAAGGACAGGATGTGGGGCTACACCTTC. Translation gives CASSKDRMWGYTF.

The chain couples TRBV9 to TRBJ1-1, with 7 bases aligning to TRBD1. The ends lost 3 bases at V and 4 bases at J; junction bases unmatched: 12. The CDR3 contains 16 residues. Germline V gene data show CDR1 as SGDLS and CDR2 as YYNGEE. The CDR3 DNA reads as TGTGCCAGCAGCGCAGGGGGGACTCCCGGGGGCACTGAAGCTTTCTTT. It is translated as CASSAGGTPGGTEAFF.

The J gene is TRBJ2-2, the V gene TRBV18; perhaps TRBD1 as D (5 bases). The CDR3 contains 14 residues. CDR1 is KGHSH, CDR2 LQKENI, per germline. Trimming shortened V by 4 bases and J by 2 bases, and 8 bases separated the two germline ends. As DNA, the CDR3 is TGTGCCAGCTCACAAGGGGTCAACACCGGGGAGCTGTTTTTT. It specifies CASSQGVNTGELFF.

This clonotype was seen a few times. CDR3 sequence (DNA): TGTGCCAGCAGTCTGGGTTTGGGCGGGGGTGTCTACAATGAGCAGTTCTTC. This translates into CASSLGLGGGVYNEQFF. The chain recombines TRBV6-1 with TRBJ2-1; 7 bases fit TRBD2. CDR1 is MNHNS, CDR2 SASEGT, per germline. V dropped 5 bases and J dropped 3; count of bases not matched to a gene: 13. CDR3 length: 17 amino acids.

The chain is built from TRBV30 and TRBJ1-2, with a tentative D call TRBD1 (5 bases). CDR3 length: 16 residues. Germline V lookup: CDR1 GTSNPN, CDR2 SVGIG (reference sequence). The ends were cut back, 4 bases at V and 5 bases at J, with 23 bases in the middle. The CDR3 DNA reads TGTGCCTGGACCCCCCGGGGAGGGACTAATTTTTATGGCTACACCTTC. Translating gives CAWTPRGGTNFYGYTF.